One and the same sample provided the 10 T cell receptor beta chains below, sequenced in a study of T cell responses to AZD1222 COVID-19 vaccine. Sequencing was performed with immunoSEQ multiplex PCR; in TCRdb, only in-frame clones are kept and a portion is missing. The table includes about 140,000 clones, roughly nine tenths detected once. The sequenced sample was peripheral blood, obtained 28 days after the second dose of the MenACWY control vaccine. The source is an adult who received the MenACWY meningococcal vaccine as a control.

This clone showed up just once. The rearrangement joins TRBV10-2 to TRBJ1-6; D remains unclear. Germline assignment: CDR1 WSHSY and CDR2 SAAADI. The CDR3 totals 11 residues. With 7 bases removed from V and 2 bases from J, the gap between germline ends came to 0 bases. The CDR3 region is CASTYNSPLHF. The DNA for the CDR3 is TGCGCCAGCACCTATAATTCACCCCTCCACTTT.

V gene TRBV6-2 or TRBV6-3 combines with J gene TRBJ2-5; D unresolved. Trimming pared 3 bases from V and 4 bases from J, leaving 12 bases between. Germline V gene sequence: CDR1 MNHEY, CDR2 SVGEGT. CDR3 length equals 14 residues. Here the CDR3 DNA reads TGTGCCAGCAGTTATGTGGTACCTGGAGAGACCCAGTACTTC. It encodes CASSYVVPGETQYF.

The chain links TRBV14 to TRBJ1-2; 10 nucleotides agree with TRBD1. V shed 1 base, J shed 7 bases, and the junction held 6 bases outside the gene matches. The V gene's germline CDR1 is SGHDN and CDR2 FVKESK. The CDR3 sequence is 15 residues long. The CDR3 region is CASSQVGTGVVGYTF. The CDR3 coding sequence is TGTGCCAGCAGCCAAGTCGGGACAGGGGTTGTTGGCTACACCTTC.

V usage is TRBV6-5 and J usage is TRBJ1-3; a possible D gene is TRBD1 (5 bases). The V gene lost 4 bases and the J gene lost 4 bases, with 14 bases spanning the gap. The germline V gene has CDR1 MNHEY and CDR2 SVGAGI. The CDR3 has 15 amino acids. CDR3 in amino acids: CASSSGTAGGNTIYF. In DNA, the CDR3 is TGTGCCAGCAGTTCCGGGACCGCGGGAGGAAACACCATATATTTT.

V usage is TRBV4-1 and J usage is TRBJ1-1, with D possibly matching TRBD1 (5 bases). Germline V gene lookup returns CDR1 MGHRA and CDR2 YSYEKL. The V and J ends lost 0 bases and 1 base respectively, with 18 bases between them. The CDR3 runs to 18 residues. CDR3 loop: CASSQERAGFQGNTEAFF. CDR3 DNA: TGCGCCAGCAGCCAAGAAAGGGCGGGCTTCCAGGGGAACACTGAAGCTTTCTTT.

The rearrangement links TRBV28 to TRBJ1-4; a weak D match, TRBD1 (6 bases). This CDR3 spans 16 amino acids. V shed 4 bases and J shed 4 bases, with 16 bases lying between them. Germline CDR1 reads MDHEN; CDR2 reads SYDVKM. The CDR3 nucleotides read TGTGCCAGCAGTTCTCCGGGGACAACTAGTAATGAAAAACTGTTTTTT. It codes for CASSSPGTTSNEKLFF.

The rearrangement joins TRBV6-5 to TRBJ2-2; 7 bases are a match to TRBD1. Trimming took 2 bases from V and 4 from J; bases not matched to a gene: 4. CDR3 length equals 15 residues. CDR1 and CDR2 from the germline V gene are MNHEY and SVGAGI. The CDR3 region has the DNA TGTGCCAGCAGTTACGGCACAGGGGCCACCGGGGAGCTGTTTTTT. Residues: CASSYGTGATGELFF.

The CDR3 sequence: CASSAVRTGEGARVTQYF. DNA of the CDR3: TGTGCCAGTAGTGCAGTTCGGACAGGGGAGGGGGCAAGAGTGACCCAGTACTTC. The genes are TRBV19 and TRBJ2-5; TRBD1 matches at 9 bases. This CDR3 is built from 18 residues. Germline V lookup: CDR1 LNHDA, CDR2 SQIVND (reference sequence). Trimming took 5 bases from V and 7 from J; bases not matched to a gene: 20.

The chain employs TRBV19 and TRBJ1-4, with unresolved D. The CDR3 loop spans 13 amino acids. Per germline, CDR1 LNHDA and CDR2 SQIVND (reference sequence). Trimming removed 6 bases at V and 8 bases at J, with 13 bases between. In DNA form, the CDR3 reads TGTGCCAGTAGCCGGACGTTTTACGAAAAACTGTTTTTT. It is translated as CASSRTFYEKLFF. The full variable domain, rest sourced from reference TRBV19 and TRBJ1-4, is DGGITQSPKYLFRKEGQNVTLSCEQNLNHDAMYWYRQDPGQGLRLIYYSQIVNDFQKGDIAEGYSVSREKKESFPLTVTSAQKNPTAFYLCASSRTFYEKLFFGSGTQLSVL.

J is TRBJ1-1 and V is TRBV10-3; D is unresolved. The CDR3 runs to 13 residues. Trimming left V 6 bases short and J 1 base short, with 9 bases between. Per the germline V gene, CDR1 is ENHRY and CDR2 is SYGVKD. The CDR3 protein is CAIRGQENTEAFF. As DNA, the CDR3 is TGTGCCATCAGGGGCCAGGAGAACACTGAAGCTTTCTTT.